The 28 T cell receptor beta chains given below trace back to one sample, sequenced in a study of blood T cell repertoires in COVID-19. Profiled with immunoSEQ multiplex PCR; TCRdb holds only in-frame clones, not every one. The sample carries under 300,000 clones, roughly 90% recorded once. The specimen sequenced was peripheral blood. These receptors originate from a woman aged 40 to 49 who had recovered from COVID-19.

The V gene is TRBV2, the J gene TRBJ2-1; D is ambiguous. With 1 base removed from V and 9 bases from J, the gap between germline ends came to 7 bases. Germline loops: CDR1 SNHLY, CDR2 FYNNEI. This CDR3 contains 12 residues. CDR3 sequence reads: CASSEDVGEQFF. The CDR3 DNA sequence: TGTGCCAGCAGTGAAGATGTCGGTGAGCAGTTCTTC.

The chain has TRBV6-2 or TRBV6-3 and TRBJ1-1, with D possibly TRBD1 on 5 matching bases. Trimming removed 6 bases from V and 4 bases from J, with 12 bases in between. Germline assignment: CDR1 MNHEY and CDR2 SVGEGT. The CDR3 runs to 13 residues. The CDR3 sequence: CASSHPGGTEAFF. The CDR3 DNA reads as TGTGCCAGCAGCCATCCGGGGGGCACTGAAGCTTTCTTT.

As to this clone: The junction differs from germline at one of its ends, possibly a read error. The chain links TRBV2 to TRBJ2-1; 9 bases map to TRBD2. This CDR3 is 13 amino acids long. Germline-derived CDR1 and CDR2 are SNHLY and FYNNEI. The CDR3 loop reads CASIEKRGAEQFF. As DNA, the CDR3 is TGTGCCAGCATTGAAAAGCGGGGGGCTGAGCAGTTCTTC.

The V gene is TRBV6-5, the J gene TRBJ1-1; 9 positions match TRBD1. J was trimmed by 1 base and V by 6 bases; bases with no gene match: 3. The CDR3 consists of 14 residues. Germline CDR1 MNHEY, CDR2 SVGAGI. The CDR3 sequence: CASRDRGGNTEAFF. The CDR3 DNA sequence: TGTGCCAGCAGGGACAGGGGTGGGAACACTGAAGCTTTCTTT.

This clone has only a few counts. The chain combines TRBV29-1 with TRBJ2-5, with 9 bases matching TRBD1. The length of the CDR3 is 15 residues. J gave up 5 bases and V 5 bases, and 12 bases lay outside the gene matches. CDR1 and CDR2 (germline): SQVTM, ANQGSEA. Here the CDR3 reads CSVNPGQGRGETQYF. The CDR3, as DNA: TGCAGCGTTAATCCGGGACAGGGCAGGGGCGAGACCCAGTACTTC. Combining the CDR3 with reference TRBV29-1 and TRBJ2-5 gives the whole variable domain SAVISQKPSRDICQRGTSLTIQCQVDSQVTMMFWYRQQPGQSLTLIATANQGSEATYESGFVIDKFPISRPNLTFSTLTVSNMSPEDSSIYLCSVNPGQGRGETQYFGPGTRLLVL.

The chain recombines TRBV18 with TRBJ1-5; 7 positions match TRBD1. The CDR3 spans 14 residues. Per germline, CDR1 KGHSH and CDR2 LQKENI. V lost 4 bases to trimming and J lost 2 bases; unmatched junction nucleotides: 2. The CDR3, as DNA: TGTGCCAGCTCACAGGGGGCTGGCAATCAGCCCCAGCATTTT. It is translated as CASSQGAGNQPQHF.

The chain uses TRBV6-2 or TRBV6-3 and TRBJ2-1; TRBD1 matches 9 bases. J gave up 4 bases and V 2 bases, and 12 bases lay outside the gene matches. Germline values: CDR1 MNHEY, CDR2 SVGEGT. The CDR3 loop spans 18 amino acids. The DNA for the CDR3 is TGTGCCAGCAGTTACGACGATCGGACAGGGGTTTGGTACAATGAGCAGTTCTTC. Translating it yields CASSYDDRTGVWYNEQFF.

This chain links TRBV11-2 with TRBJ1-3, with D maybe TRBD1 (5 bases). Per the germline V gene, CDR1 is SGHAT and CDR2 is FQNNGV. There are 18 residues in the CDR3. Trimming removed 2 bases from V and 0 bases from J, with 17 bases in between. The CDR3 protein is CASSLRQHQTLSGNTIYF. CDR3 nucleotide sequence: TGTGCCAGCAGCTTAAGACAGCACCAAACCCTCTCTGGAAACACCATATATTTT.

The chain employs TRBV11-2 and TRBJ2-7, with TRBD1 as a possible D gene (6 bases). This CDR3 comprises 12 residues. CDR1 is SGHAT and CDR2 is FQNNGV in the germline V gene. The ends were cut back, 6 bases at V and 4 bases at J, with 10 bases in the middle. DNA of the CDR3: TGTGCCAGCAGTTCCAGGGGTTACGAGCAGTACTTC. Its translation: CASSSRGYEQYF.

The chain joins TRBV5-6 to TRBJ2-3, with 7 bases aligning to TRBD1. Germline CDR1 SGHDT, CDR2 YYEEEE. The length of the CDR3 is 17 residues. The J segment lost 6 bases and the V segment lost 0 bases, leaving 13 bases of the junction unmatched. In DNA, the CDR3 is TGTGCCAGCAGCTTGGCCCAGGGGGTAGGGGTCGGGGATACGCAGTATTTT. Its translation: CASSLAQGVGVGDTQYF.

This rearrangement joins TRBV5-4 to TRBJ2-3; D is undetermined. This CDR3 spans 16 amino acids. The ends were cut back, 2 bases at V and 0 bases at J, with 13 bases in the middle. Germline V gene sequence: CDR1 SGHNT, CDR2 YYREEE (reference sequence). CDR3 sequence: CASSLLTYPSTDTQYF. DNA for the CDR3: TGTGCCAGCAGCTTACTTACTTACCCTAGCACAGATACGCAGTATTTT.

The chain carries TRBV6-5 and TRBJ1-2; 11 bases line up with TRBD1. The CDR3 is 14 amino acids. Trimming took 6 bases from V and 6 from J; bases not matched to a gene: 6. Germline V gives CDR1 MNHEY, CDR2 SVGAGI. The CDR3 protein is CASSRRDRGDGYTF. CDR3 nucleotide sequence: TGTGCCAGCAGCCGCCGGGACAGGGGGGATGGCTACACCTTC.

This clone was detected ten times or more. This chain links TRBV27 with TRBJ2-1; TRBD1 matches at 7 bases. V was clipped by 6 bases and J by 0 bases; unmatched bases: 5. Germline V CDR1 and CDR2: MNHEY, SMNVEV (reference sequence). This CDR3 comprises 15 residues. CDR3 loop: CASRPGQFSYNEQFF. The CDR3 DNA follows: TGTGCCAGCAGACCGGGACAGTTCTCCTACAATGAGCAGTTCTTC.

The chain combines TRBV11-2 with TRBJ1-4, with a possible D match to TRBD1 (6 bases). The V gene's germline CDR1 is SGHAT and CDR2 FQNNGV. V shed 2 bases and J shed 2 bases, with 18 bases lying between them. CDR3 size: 18 residues. The CDR3 protein is CASSLSGQGSNTNEKLFF. As DNA, the CDR3 is TGTGCCAGCAGCTTATCTGGGCAGGGGAGTAACACTAATGAAAAACTGTTTTTT.

The chain combines TRBV30 with TRBJ2-7, with D hard to call. With 2 bases removed from V and 0 bases from J, the gap between germline ends came to 17 bases. CDR1 GTSNPN and CDR2 SVGIG come from the germline V gene (reference sequence). The CDR3 loop spans 16 amino acids. The CDR3 loop is CAWSLSVWSGSYEQYF. The CDR3 DNA reads TGTGCCTGGAGTTTATCAGTATGGAGTGGCTCCTACGAGCAGTACTTC.

This chain uses TRBV6-2 or TRBV6-3 with TRBJ1-1, with 9 positions matching TRBD1. This CDR3 has 14 residues. Germline CDR1 and CDR2: MNHEY and SVGEGT. The V and J ends lost 0 bases and 8 bases, in that order; junction bases with no gene match: 4. CDR3 bases: TGTGCCAGCAGTTACTCCAACAGGGGGCCCGAAGCTTTCTTT. It encodes CASSYSNRGPEAFF.

The rearrangement links TRBV3-1 (or the pseudogene TRBV3-2) to TRBJ2-2; 7 bases fit TRBD2. V shed 10 bases, J shed 0 bases, and the junction held 2 bases outside the gene matches. Germline V gene lookup returns CDR1 LGHDT and CDR2 YNNKEL (reference sequence). The CDR3 length is 13 residues. The CDR3 reads CATGRSNTGELFF. CDR3 nucleotides: TGTGCCACCGGGAGGTCGAACACCGGGGAGCTGTTTTTT.

The V call is TRBV7-8, the J call TRBJ1-5; 9 bases match TRBD1. V lost 0 bases, J lost 0 bases, and 9 bases stayed unmatched. The CDR3 totals 19 residues. Per the germline V gene, CDR1 is SGHVS and CDR2 is FQNEAQ. CDR3 residues: CASSLARGTGGHSNQPQHF. In nucleotides, the CDR3 is TGTGCCAGCAGCTTAGCGAGGGGCACAGGGGGCCATAGCAATCAGCCCCAGCATTTT. The full variable domain, with the rest looked up from reference TRBV7-8 and TRBJ1-5, is GAGVSQSPRYKVAKRGQDVALRCDPISGHVSLFWYQQALGQGPEFLTYFQNEAQLDKSGLPSDRFFAERPEGSVSTLKIQRTQQEDSAVYLCASSLARGTGGHSNQPQHFGDGTRLSIL.

The count of this clone is one. The J gene is TRBJ2-5, the V gene TRBV10-3; 7 nucleotides line up with TRBD2. The CDR3 spans 15 residues. CDR1 is ENHRY and CDR2 is SYGVKD in the germline V gene. Trimming cost V 0 bases and J 2 bases; bases outside gene matches: 3. The CDR3 DNA follows: TGTGCCATCAGTGAGTCGGAGCGGGGACAAGAGACCCAGTACTTC. Protein sequence: CAISESERGQETQYF.

This clone was seen a handful of times. The CDR3 DNA reads TGTGCCAGCAGTCGCACCGGCGGGGAGCTGTTTTTT. Encoded protein: CASSRTGGELFF. The chain joins TRBV6-5 to TRBJ2-2; D remains ambiguous. This CDR3 is built from 12 residues. In germline, CDR1 is MNHEY, CDR2 SVGAGI. V was shortened by 5 bases and J by 7 bases, with 8 bases between the two germline ends.

The chain employs TRBV5-5 and TRBJ2-7, with TRBD1 as a possible D gene (6 bases). Germline V gene data show CDR1 as SGHKS and CDR2 as YYEKEE (reference sequence). This CDR3 has 15 amino acids. The V and J ends lost 4 bases and 0 bases respectively, with 14 bases between them. The CDR3 region is CASSMGHRSSYEQYF. The CDR3 nucleotides read TGTGCCAGCAGCATGGGACACAGGAGCTCCTACGAGCAGTACTTC.

This clone appeared a few times. The J gene is TRBJ1-1, the V gene TRBV15; D gene unclear. The CDR3 spans 15 residues. Trimming cost V 5 bases and J 4 bases, with 17 bases left between them. CDR1 and CDR2 (germline): LNHNV, YYDKDF (reference sequence). The CDR3 DNA reads TGTGCCACCAGCCGCACTAAATTGGGAGTCACTGAAGCTTTCTTT. This codes for CATSRTKLGVTEAFF.

The chain employs TRBV7-3 and TRBJ2-3; D is uncertain. Germline lookup yields CDR1 SGHTA and CDR2 FQGTGA. The CDR3 consists of 14 residues. Trimming took 0 bases from V and 0 from J, leaving 4 bases between them. CDR3 protein: CASSLTRSTDTQYF. As DNA, the CDR3 is TGTGCCAGCAGCTTAACGCGGAGCACAGATACGCAGTATTTT. The full variable domain, with the rest looked up from reference TRBV7-3 and TRBJ2-3, is GAGVSQTPSNKVTEKGKYVELRCDPISGHTALYWYRQSLGQGPEFLIYFQGTGAADDSGLPNDRFFAVRPEGSVSTLKIQRTERGDSAVYLCASSLTRSTDTQYFGPGTRLTVL.

The chain recombines TRBV5-1 with TRBJ2-7; TRBD1 matches 10 bases. CDR3 size: 15 residues. Germline V gene data show CDR1 as SGHRS and CDR2 as YFSETQ. V was pared by 4 bases and J by 0 bases, with 4 bases of the junction left unmatched. CDR3 in DNA: TGCGCCAGCAGCCGCCGGGACAGGGGCTCCTACGAGCAGTACTTC. Protein product: CASSRRDRGSYEQYF.

The J gene is TRBJ1-5, the V gene TRBV18; D not certain. V lost 3 bases to trimming and J lost 5 bases, with 8 bases between them. The CDR3 length is 13 residues. Germline assignment: CDR1 KGHSH and CDR2 LQKENI. The CDR3 region is CASSPGTDQPQHF. The CDR3 DNA sequence: TGTGCCAGCTCACCCGGCACAGATCAGCCCCAGCATTTT.

The rearrangement joins TRBV7-2 to TRBJ1-2, with D unresolved. V lost 4 bases to trimming and J lost 5 bases, with 11 bases between them. The CDR3 is 13 amino acids. CDR1 and CDR2 from the germline V gene are SGHTA and FQGNSA. The CDR3 loop reads CASSSTGIYGYTF. CDR3 DNA: TGTGCCAGCAGCTCCACCGGGATATATGGCTACACCTTC.

V is TRBV6-5 and J is TRBJ2-5; TRBD1 matches 8 bases. Germline CDR1 and CDR2: MNHEY and SVGAGI. The CDR3 runs 15 residues. With V trimmed by 2 bases and J by 1 base, 3 bases remained unmatched. The CDR3 protein is CASSYDRGSQETQYF. The DNA of the CDR3 is TGTGCCAGCAGTTACGACAGGGGTTCCCAAGAGACCCAGTACTTC.

V usage is TRBV5-6 and J usage is TRBJ2-3; 9 bases match TRBD2. The CDR3 is 15 amino acids. The junction had 2 bases not matched to a gene; V was cut back by 2 bases and J by 1 base. Germline V lookup: CDR1 SGHDT, CDR2 YYEEEE. For the CDR3, the DNA is TGTGCCAGCAGCTTCCGGACTAGCGGCACAGATACGCAGTATTTT. This codes for CASSFRTSGTDTQYF. The variable domain in full, completed from reference TRBV5-6 and TRBJ2-3, reads DAGVTQSPTHLIKTRGQQVTLRCSPKSGHDTVSWYQQALGQGPQFIFQYYEEEERQRGNFPDRFSGHQFPNYSSELNVNALLLGDSALYLCASSFRTSGTDTQYFGPGTRLTVL.